A single sample is the source of the 20 T cell receptor beta chains below, sequenced in a study of T cell changes during pregnancy in multiple sclerosis. Generated by immunoSEQ multiplex PCR, the TCRdb table keeps only in-frame clones and is missing some. The sample yields approximately 33,000 clones, about 91% seen once. Here the sequenced sample was CD4+ T cells from peripheral blood mononuclear cells, taken in the first trimester of pregnancy. Receptor source: a female donor in good health, enrolled as a control in a pregnancy study.

The chain is built from TRBV5-8 and TRBJ1-2; weak D call: TRBD1 (6 bases). V dropped 5 bases and J dropped 3 bases, with 14 bases sitting between them. There are 14 residues in the CDR3. Germline values: CDR1 SGHTS, CDR2 YDEGEE. The CDR3 region is CASSTQGKYYGYTF. For the CDR3, the DNA is TGTGCCAGCAGTACGCAGGGGAAGTACTATGGCTACACCTTC.

The genes are TRBV10-3 and TRBJ2-1; the D is unclear. The germline V and J ends were trimmed by 3 bases and 3 bases, with 6 bases remaining between them. Germline CDR1 ENHRY, CDR2 SYGVKD. The CDR3 is 13 residues long. The chain's CDR3 is CAISEELYNEQFF. For the CDR3, the DNA is TGTGCCATCAGTGAAGAACTCTACAATGAGCAGTTCTTC.

This clone showed up just a few times. The gene calls are TRBV30 and TRBJ1-1, with TRBD1 matching 8 bases. Per the germline V gene, CDR1 is GTSNPN and CDR2 is SVGIG (reference sequence). Germline trimming cut 3 bases from V and 5 bases from J; bases unmatched to any gene: 5. CDR3 size: 13 residues. CDR3 loop: CAWRGQGATEAFF. The CDR3 nucleotides are TGTGCCTGGAGGGGGCAGGGGGCGACTGAAGCTTTCTTT.

Only a few counts were recorded for this clone. In nucleotides, the CDR3 is TGTGCCAGTAGCTCGGGACTAGCAGAACGCGAGCAGTACTTC. It is translated as CASSSGLAEREQYF. The chain recombines TRBV19 with TRBJ2-7, with 9 bases identical to TRBD2. Per germline, CDR1 LNHDA and CDR2 SQIVND (reference sequence). The V gene end was trimmed by 6 bases and the J gene end by 6 bases; junction bases not matched to a gene: 9. CDR3 length: 14 residues.

This clone came up a few times. V is TRBV19 and J is TRBJ1-5; D may be TRBD1 (5 bases). The CDR3 covers 13 residues. CDR1 is LNHDA, CDR2 SQIVND, per germline (reference sequence). V lost 7 bases to trimming and J lost 6 bases, with 13 bases between them. The CDR3 DNA is TGTGCCAGTATGGGGGGGATCAGTCAGCCCCAGCATTTT. It translates to CASMGGISQPQHF. The variable domain in full, with the rest retrieved from reference TRBV19 and TRBJ1-5, is DGGITQSPKYLFRKEGQNVTLSCEQNLNHDAMYWYRQDPGQGLRLIYYSQIVNDFQKGDIAEGYSVSREKKESFPLTVTSAQKNPTAFYLCASMGGISQPQHFGDGTRLSIL.

The chain employs TRBV4-2 and TRBJ2-2; 8 positions match TRBD2. The CDR3 consists of 16 residues. V was clipped by 0 bases and J by 10 bases; unmatched bases: 10. From germline, CDR1 is LGHNA and CDR2 YNFKEQ. The CDR3 DNA reads as TGTGCCAGCAGCCAAGAGGGCGGGGGGTTCCCCGCGGAGCTGTTTTTT. It specifies CASSQEGGGFPAELFF.

The chain employs TRBV7-2 and TRBJ2-1, with D perhaps TRBD2 (6 bases). V gave up 0 bases and J gave up 4 bases, with 16 bases separating them. This CDR3 contains 17 residues. Germline V lookup: CDR1 SGHTA, CDR2 FQGNSA. The DNA for the CDR3 is TGTGCCAGCAGCTTAGCGATACTCCGGGACTTGTACAATGAGCAGTTCTTC. Translating gives CASSLAILRDLYNEQFF.

This chain joins TRBV27 and TRBJ2-1, with 9 bases fitting TRBD1. V trimming: 5 bases; J trimming: 14 bases; junction bases outside the gene matches: 16. Germline values: CDR1 MNHEY, CDR2 SMNVEV (reference sequence). There are 15 residues in the CDR3. In nucleotides, the CDR3 is TGTGCCAGCAGTCCGCTAGGACAGGGGCCTTTAGTGAAGTTCTTC. It encodes CASSPLGQGPLVKFF.

This clone was seen more than once but under ten times. The V and J genes are TRBV2 and TRBJ1-2; 11 bases line up with TRBD1. Germline V gene sequence: CDR1 SNHLY, CDR2 FYNNEI. The V gene end was trimmed by 7 bases and the J gene end by 4 bases; junction bases not matched to a gene: 8. CDR3 size: 15 residues. The CDR3 protein is CASNPRTGGSYGYTF. For the CDR3, the DNA is TGTGCCAGCAATCCCCGGACAGGGGGCAGCTATGGCTACACCTTC.

This chain joins TRBV19 and TRBJ2-7, with 9 positions matching TRBD1. Trimming at V came to 9 bases and at J to 5 bases, leaving 11 bases not matched to a gene. The CDR3 loop spans 14 amino acids. Germline CDR1 and CDR2: LNHDA and SQIVND (reference sequence). CDR3 loop: CASNQPGQGNEQYF. As DNA, the CDR3 is TGTGCCAGCAACCAACCGGGACAGGGAAACGAGCAGTACTTC.

The J gene is TRBJ1-4, the V gene TRBV6-6, with D possibly being TRBD1 (5 bases). The germline V and J ends were trimmed by 8 bases and 8 bases, with 21 bases remaining between them. The V gene's germline CDR1 is MNHNY and CDR2 SVGAGI (reference sequence). The CDR3 contains 15 residues. CDR3 residues: CASGDGGRGGEKLFF. In DNA, the CDR3 is TGTGCCAGCGGAGACGGGGGGAGGGGAGGGGAAAAACTGTTTTTT.

The chain combines TRBV5-1 with TRBJ2-7, with a weak D call TRBD1 (5 bases). Germline CDR1 reads SGHRS; CDR2 reads YFSETQ. V was pared by 4 bases and J by 3 bases, with 23 bases between. The CDR3 has 17 amino acids. The CDR3 DNA reads as TGCGCCAGCAGCCGTCCTCTCGACAGATCAAGCCTCTACGAGCAGTACTTC. This gives the protein CASSRPLDRSSLYEQYF.

This chain joins TRBV18 and TRBJ1-6; perhaps TRBD1 as D (5 bases). CDR3 length equals 18 residues. CDR1 is KGHSH and CDR2 is LQKENI in the germline V gene. Trimming pared 3 bases from V and 5 bases from J, leaving 20 bases between. CDR3 residues: CASSPGGTALPDNSPLHF. DNA of the CDR3: TGTGCCAGCTCACCTGGCGGGACTGCCCTTCCCGATAATTCACCCCTCCACTTT.

The gene calls are TRBV19 and TRBJ2-1; 12 bases map to TRBD2. V shed 3 bases, J shed 5 bases, and the junction held 2 bases outside the gene matches. CDR1 is LNHDA, CDR2 SQIVND, per germline (reference sequence). The CDR3 runs to 15 residues. CDR3 residues: CASSILAGGHNEQFF. CDR3 sequence (DNA): TGTGCCAGTAGTATTCTAGCGGGGGGGCACAATGAGCAGTTCTTC.

The rearrangement joins TRBV6-5 to TRBJ2-1, with D perhaps matching TRBD1 (6 bases). Looked up from germline, CDR1 is MNHEY and CDR2 is SVGAGI. Deletions cut 5 bases from V and 10 bases from J, with 15 bases between. The CDR3 spans 13 residues. In nucleotides, the CDR3 is TGTGCCAGCAGTGCCTCAGGGGTGGGCGAGCAGTTCTTC. The encoded protein is CASSASGVGEQFF.

The genes are TRBV4-3 and TRBJ2-3; maybe TRBD1 (5 bases). With 1 base removed from V and 4 bases from J, the gap between germline ends came to 21 bases. CDR1 and CDR2 (germline): LGHNA, YSLEER. This CDR3 is built from 18 residues. This CDR3 reads CASSQGWAGKREADTQYF. CDR3 DNA sequence: TGCGCCAGCAGCCAAGGGTGGGCAGGGAAACGTGAGGCAGATACGCAGTATTTT.

The gene calls are TRBV7-9 and TRBJ2-5, with TRBD2 identical over 7 bases. The J segment lost 2 bases and the V segment lost 5 bases, leaving 5 bases of the junction unmatched. The CDR3 loop spans 14 amino acids. In germline, CDR1 is SEHNR, CDR2 FQNEAQ (reference sequence). The CDR3, as DNA: TGTGCCAGCAGCCTCTGGGGGGGACAAGAGACCCAGTACTTC. Its protein product is CASSLWGGQETQYF.

J is TRBJ2-7 and V is TRBV2, with D perhaps TRBD2 (5 bases). Trimming cost V 11 bases and J 4 bases, with 18 bases left between them. CDR3 size: 13 residues. The V gene's germline CDR1 is SNHLY and CDR2 FYNNEI. The CDR3 sequence: CAGSRGNKYEQYF. In DNA form, the CDR3 reads TGTGCCGGTTCAAGAGGGAACAAGTACGAGCAGTACTTC.

The chain is built from TRBV2 and TRBJ1-2; D is uncertain. The CDR3 has 14 residues. Looked up from germline, CDR1 is SNHLY and CDR2 is FYNNEI. V lost 3 bases and J lost 8, with 16 bases in between. The CDR3 protein is CASSDPGQAGGYTF. CDR3 nucleotide sequence: TGTGCCAGCAGTGATCCCGGGCAGGCGGGCGGCTACACCTTC.

The gene calls are TRBV18 and TRBJ1-2; no firm D call. This CDR3 has 13 amino acids. Germline V gene sequence: CDR1 KGHSH, CDR2 LQKENI. With 2 bases removed from V and 6 bases from J, the gap between germline ends came to 10 bases. In DNA form, the CDR3 reads TGTGCCAGCTCACCAAGAGTTAGTGATGGCTACACCTTC. Its protein product is CASSPRVSDGYTF.